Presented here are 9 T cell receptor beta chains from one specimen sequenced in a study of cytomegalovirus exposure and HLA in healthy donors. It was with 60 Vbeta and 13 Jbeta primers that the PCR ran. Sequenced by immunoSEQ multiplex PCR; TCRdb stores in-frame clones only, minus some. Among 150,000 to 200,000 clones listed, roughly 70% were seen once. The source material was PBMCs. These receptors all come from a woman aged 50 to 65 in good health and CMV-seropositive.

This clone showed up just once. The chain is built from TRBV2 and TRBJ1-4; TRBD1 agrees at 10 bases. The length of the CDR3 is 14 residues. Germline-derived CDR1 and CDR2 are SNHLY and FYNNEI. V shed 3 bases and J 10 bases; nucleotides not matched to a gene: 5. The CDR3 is CASSETGQGGKLFF. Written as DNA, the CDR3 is TGTGCCAGCAGTGAGACTGGACAGGGGGGAAAACTGTTTTTT.

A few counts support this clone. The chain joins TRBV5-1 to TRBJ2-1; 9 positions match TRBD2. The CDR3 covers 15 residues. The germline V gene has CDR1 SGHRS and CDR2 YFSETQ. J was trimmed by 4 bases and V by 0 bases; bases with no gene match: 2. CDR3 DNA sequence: TGCGCCAGCAGCTTGGGTAGCGGGGGATACAATGAGCAGTTCTTC. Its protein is CASSLGSGGYNEQFF.

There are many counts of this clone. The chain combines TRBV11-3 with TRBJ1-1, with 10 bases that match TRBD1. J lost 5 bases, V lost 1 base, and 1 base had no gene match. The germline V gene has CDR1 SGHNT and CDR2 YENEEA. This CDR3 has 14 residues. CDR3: CASSLAGQGTEAFF. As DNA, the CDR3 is TGTGCCAGCAGCTTAGCGGGACAGGGGACTGAAGCTTTCTTT.

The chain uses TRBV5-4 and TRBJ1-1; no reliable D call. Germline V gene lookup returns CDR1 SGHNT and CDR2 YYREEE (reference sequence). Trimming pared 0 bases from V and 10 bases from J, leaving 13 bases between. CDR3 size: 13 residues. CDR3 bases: TGTGCCAGCAGCTTGGATAGGGAGAGTGGAGCTTTCTTT. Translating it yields CASSLDRESGAFF.

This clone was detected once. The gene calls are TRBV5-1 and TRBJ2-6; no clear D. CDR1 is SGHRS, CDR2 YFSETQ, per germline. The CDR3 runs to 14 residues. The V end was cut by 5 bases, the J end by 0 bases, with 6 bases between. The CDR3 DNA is TGCGCCAGCAGTGACATCTCTGGGGCCAACGTCCTGACTTTC. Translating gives CASSDISGANVLTF.

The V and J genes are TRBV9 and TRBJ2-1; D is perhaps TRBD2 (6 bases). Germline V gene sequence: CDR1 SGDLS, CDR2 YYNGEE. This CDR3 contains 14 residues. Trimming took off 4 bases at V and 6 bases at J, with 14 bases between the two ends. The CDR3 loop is CASSFTSSSNEQFF. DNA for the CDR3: TGTGCCAGCAGCTTTACTAGCTCGAGCAATGAGCAGTTCTTC.

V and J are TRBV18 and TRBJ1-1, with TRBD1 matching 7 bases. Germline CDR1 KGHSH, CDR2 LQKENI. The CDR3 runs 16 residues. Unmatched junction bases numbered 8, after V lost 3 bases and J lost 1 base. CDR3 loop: CASSPQEQGSNTEAFF. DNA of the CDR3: TGTGCCAGCTCACCCCAAGAACAGGGGTCGAACACTGAAGCTTTCTTT.

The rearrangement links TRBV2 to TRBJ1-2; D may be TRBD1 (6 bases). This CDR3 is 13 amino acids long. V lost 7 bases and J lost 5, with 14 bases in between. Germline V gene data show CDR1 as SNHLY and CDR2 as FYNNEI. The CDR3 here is CASIRDRNYGYTF. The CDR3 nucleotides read TGTGCCAGCATCCGCGACAGGAATTATGGCTACACCTTC.

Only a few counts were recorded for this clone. The CDR3 DNA reads as TGTGCCAGCAACCCCCTTGGGACAGGGCATGAAAAACTGTTTTTT. It yields the protein CASNPLGTGHEKLFF. The chain is built from TRBV7-9 and TRBJ1-4; 9 nucleotides agree with TRBD1. Trimming took 7 bases from V and 6 from J; bases not matched to a gene: 9. This CDR3 region has 15 residues. From germline, CDR1 is SEHNR and CDR2 FQNEAQ (reference sequence). The whole variable domain, remainder taken from reference TRBV7-9 and TRBJ1-4, is DTGVSQNPRHKITKRGQNVTFRCDPISEHNRLYWYRQTLGQGPEFLTYFQNEAQLEKSRLLSDRFSAERPKGSFSTLEIQRTEQGDSAMYLCASNPLGTGHEKLFFGSGTQLSVL.